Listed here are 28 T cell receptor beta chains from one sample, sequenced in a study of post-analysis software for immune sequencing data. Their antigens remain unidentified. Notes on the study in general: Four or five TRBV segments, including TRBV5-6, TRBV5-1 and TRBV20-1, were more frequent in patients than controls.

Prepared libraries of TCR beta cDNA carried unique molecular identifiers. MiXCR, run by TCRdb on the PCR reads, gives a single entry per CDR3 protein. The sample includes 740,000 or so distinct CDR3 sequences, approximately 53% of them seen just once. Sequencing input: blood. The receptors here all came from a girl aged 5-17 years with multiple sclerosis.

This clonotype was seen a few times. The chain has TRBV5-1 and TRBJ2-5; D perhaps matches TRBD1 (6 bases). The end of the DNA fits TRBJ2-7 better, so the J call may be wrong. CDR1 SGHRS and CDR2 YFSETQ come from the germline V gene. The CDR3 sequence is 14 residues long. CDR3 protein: CASRPGTPSTEQYF. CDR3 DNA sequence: TGCGCCAGCAGACCCGGGACACCATCAACCGAGCAGTACTTC.

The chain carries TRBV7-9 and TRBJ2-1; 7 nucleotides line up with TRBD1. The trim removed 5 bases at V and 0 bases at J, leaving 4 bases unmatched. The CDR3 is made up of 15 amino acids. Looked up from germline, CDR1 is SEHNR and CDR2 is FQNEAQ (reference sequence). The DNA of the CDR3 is TGTGCCAGCAGCCCTCGGGACAGCTCCTACAATGAGCAGTTCTTC. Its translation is CASSPRDSSYNEQFF.

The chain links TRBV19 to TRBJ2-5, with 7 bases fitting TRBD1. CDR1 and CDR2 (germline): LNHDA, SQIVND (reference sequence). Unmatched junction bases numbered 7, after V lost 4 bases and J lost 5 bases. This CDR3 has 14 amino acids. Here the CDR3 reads CASSTQQGWETQYF. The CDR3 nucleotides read TGTGCCAGTAGTACTCAACAGGGGTGGGAGACCCAGTACTTC.

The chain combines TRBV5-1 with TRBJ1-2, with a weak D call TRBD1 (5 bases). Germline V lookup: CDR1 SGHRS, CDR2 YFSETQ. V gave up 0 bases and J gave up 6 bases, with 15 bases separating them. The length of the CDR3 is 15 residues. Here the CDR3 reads CASSLAGQGSDGYTF. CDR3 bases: TGCGCCAGCAGCTTGGCAGGGCAGGGATCTGATGGCTACACCTTC.

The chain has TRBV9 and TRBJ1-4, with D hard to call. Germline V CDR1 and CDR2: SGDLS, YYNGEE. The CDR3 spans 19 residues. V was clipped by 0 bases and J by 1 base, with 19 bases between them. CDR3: CASSVGPQPSVVTNEKLFF. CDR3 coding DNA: TGTGCCAGCAGCGTAGGCCCCCAACCATCGGTGGTAACTAATGAAAAACTGTTTTTT.

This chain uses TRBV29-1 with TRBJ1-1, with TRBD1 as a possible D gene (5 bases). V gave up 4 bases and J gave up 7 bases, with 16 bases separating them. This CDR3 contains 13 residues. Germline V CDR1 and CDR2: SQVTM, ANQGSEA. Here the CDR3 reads CSVGGGKTNEAFF. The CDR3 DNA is TGCAGCGTTGGCGGGGGAAAAACCAATGAAGCTTTCTTT.

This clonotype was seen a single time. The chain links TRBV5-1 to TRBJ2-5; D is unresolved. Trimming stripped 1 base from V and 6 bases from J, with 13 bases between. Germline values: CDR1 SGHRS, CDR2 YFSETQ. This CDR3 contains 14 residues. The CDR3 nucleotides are TGCGCCAGCAGCTTGACCGCCGGTAGGAAGACCCAGTACTTC. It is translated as CASSLTAGRKTQYF.

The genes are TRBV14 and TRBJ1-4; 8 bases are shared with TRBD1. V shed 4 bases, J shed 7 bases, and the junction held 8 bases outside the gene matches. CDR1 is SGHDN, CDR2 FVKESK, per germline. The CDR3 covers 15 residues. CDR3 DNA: TGTGCCAGCAGCCGGAATACAGGGGGGGGTGAAAAACTGTTTTTT. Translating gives CASSRNTGGGEKLFF.

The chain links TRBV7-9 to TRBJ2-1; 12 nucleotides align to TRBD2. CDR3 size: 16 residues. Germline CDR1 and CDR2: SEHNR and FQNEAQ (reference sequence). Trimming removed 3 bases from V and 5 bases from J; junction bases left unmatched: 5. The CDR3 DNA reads TGTGCCAGCAGCTTTCGACTAGCGGGAGTGAACAATGAGCAGTTCTTC. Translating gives CASSFRLAGVNNEQFF.

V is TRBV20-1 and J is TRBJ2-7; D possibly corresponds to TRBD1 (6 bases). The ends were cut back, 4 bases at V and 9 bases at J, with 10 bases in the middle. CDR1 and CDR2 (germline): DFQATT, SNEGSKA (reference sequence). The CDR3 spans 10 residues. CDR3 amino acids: CSAKTGMQYF. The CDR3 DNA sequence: TGCAGTGCTAAAACAGGGATGCAGTACTTC.

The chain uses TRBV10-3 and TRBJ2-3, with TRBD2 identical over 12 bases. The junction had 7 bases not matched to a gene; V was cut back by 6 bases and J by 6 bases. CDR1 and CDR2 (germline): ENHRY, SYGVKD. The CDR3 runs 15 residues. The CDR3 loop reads CAISPSGRVEDTQYF. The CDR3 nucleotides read TGTGCCATCAGCCCTAGCGGGAGGGTTGAGGATACGCAGTATTTT.

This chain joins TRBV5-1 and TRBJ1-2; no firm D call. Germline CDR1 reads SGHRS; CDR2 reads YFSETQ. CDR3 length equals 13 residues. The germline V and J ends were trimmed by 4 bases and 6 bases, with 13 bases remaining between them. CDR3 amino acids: CASSARLEDGYTF. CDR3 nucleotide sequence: TGCGCCAGCAGCGCAAGGTTAGAGGATGGCTACACCTTC.

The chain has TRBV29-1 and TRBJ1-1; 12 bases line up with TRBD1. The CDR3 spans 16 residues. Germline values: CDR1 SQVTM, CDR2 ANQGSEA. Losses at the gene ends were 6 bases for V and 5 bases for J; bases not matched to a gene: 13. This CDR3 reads CSVTRPGQGALTEAFF. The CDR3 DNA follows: TGCAGCGTCACACGGCCGGGACAGGGGGCATTAACTGAAGCTTTCTTT.

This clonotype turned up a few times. The CDR3 DNA follows: TGCAGTGTCACTGAGGGAACGACAGATACGCAGTATTTT. It is translated as CSVTEGTTDTQYF. The V gene is TRBV20-1, the J gene TRBJ2-3; TRBD2 might be the D (5 bases). Trimming took 7 bases from V and 3 from J, leaving 14 bases between them. CDR3 length: 13 amino acids. Germline CDR1 reads DFQATT; CDR2 reads SNEGSKA (reference sequence).

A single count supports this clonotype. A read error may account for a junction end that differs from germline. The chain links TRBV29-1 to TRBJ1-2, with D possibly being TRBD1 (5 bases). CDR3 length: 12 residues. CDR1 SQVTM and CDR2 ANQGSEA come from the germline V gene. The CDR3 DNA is TGCAGCGTCCCCCAGGGAAACTATGGCCACACCTTC. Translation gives CSVPQGNYGHTF.

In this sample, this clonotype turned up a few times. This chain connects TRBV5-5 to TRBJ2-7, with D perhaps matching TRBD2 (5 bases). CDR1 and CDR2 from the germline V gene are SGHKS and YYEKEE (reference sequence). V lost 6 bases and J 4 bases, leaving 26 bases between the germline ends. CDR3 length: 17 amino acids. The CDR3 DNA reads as TGTGCCAGCACATATGAATTCGGGAACAACGGCATATACGAGCAGTACTTC. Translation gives CASTYEFGNNGIYEQYF. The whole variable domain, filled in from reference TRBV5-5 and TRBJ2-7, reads DAGVTQSPTHLIKTRGQQVTLRCSPISGHKSVSWYQQVLGQGPQFIFQYYEKEERGRGNFPDRFSARQFPNYSSELNVNALLLGDSALYLCASTYEFGNNGIYEQYFGPGTRLTVT.

The CDR3 DNA sequence: TGCAGTGCTGCCCAAGGGGTGGAGTACTTC. This translates into CSAAQGVEYF. This chain links TRBV20-1 with TRBJ2-5, with a possible D match to TRBD1 (5 bases). V was cut by 5 bases and J by 12 bases, with 13 bases left in between. The CDR3 covers 10 residues. The germline V gene encodes CDR1 DFQATT and CDR2 SNEGSKA (reference sequence).

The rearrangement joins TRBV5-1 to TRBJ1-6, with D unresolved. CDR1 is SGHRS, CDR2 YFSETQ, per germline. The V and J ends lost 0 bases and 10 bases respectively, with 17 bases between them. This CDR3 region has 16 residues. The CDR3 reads CASSLAGRNLGSPLHF. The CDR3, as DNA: TGCGCCAGCAGCTTGGCCGGCAGGAATTTAGGATCACCCCTCCACTTT.

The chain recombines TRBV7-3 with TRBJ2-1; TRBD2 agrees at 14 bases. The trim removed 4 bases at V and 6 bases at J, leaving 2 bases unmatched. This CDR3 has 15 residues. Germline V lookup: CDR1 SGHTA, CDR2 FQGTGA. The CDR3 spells CASSWTSGRPNEQFF. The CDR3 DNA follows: TGTGCCAGCAGCTGGACTAGCGGGAGGCCCAATGAGCAGTTCTTC.

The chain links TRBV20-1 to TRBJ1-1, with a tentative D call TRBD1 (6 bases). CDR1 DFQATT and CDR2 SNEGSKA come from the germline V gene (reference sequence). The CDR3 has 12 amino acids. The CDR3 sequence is CRGGGLNTEAFF. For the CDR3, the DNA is TGCAGGGGGGGGGGGCTGAACACTGAAGCTTTCTTT.

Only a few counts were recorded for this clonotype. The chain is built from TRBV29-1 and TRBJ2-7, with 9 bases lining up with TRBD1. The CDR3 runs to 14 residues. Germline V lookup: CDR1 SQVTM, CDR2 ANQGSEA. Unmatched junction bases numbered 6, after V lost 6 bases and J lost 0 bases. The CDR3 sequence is CSVAPGQGSYEQYF. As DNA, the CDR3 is TGCAGCGTCGCACCGGGACAGGGCTCCTACGAGCAGTACTTC.

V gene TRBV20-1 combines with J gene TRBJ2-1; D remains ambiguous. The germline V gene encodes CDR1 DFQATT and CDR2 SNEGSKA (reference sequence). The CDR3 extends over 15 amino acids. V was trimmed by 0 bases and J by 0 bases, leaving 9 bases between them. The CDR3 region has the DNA TGCAGTGCTAGAGATCCCCTTAACTCCTACAATGAGCAGTTCTTC. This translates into CSARDPLNSYNEQFF.

This CDR3 reads CSVGGVLNTEAFF. As DNA, the CDR3 is TGCAGCGTTGGGGGGGTATTGAACACTGAAGCTTTCTTT. The chain is built from TRBV29-1 and TRBJ1-1, with TRBD1 as a possible D gene (5 bases). The CDR3 is 13 amino acids. Deletions cut 4 bases from V and 0 bases from J, with 9 bases between. Germline lookup yields CDR1 SQVTM and CDR2 ANQGSEA.

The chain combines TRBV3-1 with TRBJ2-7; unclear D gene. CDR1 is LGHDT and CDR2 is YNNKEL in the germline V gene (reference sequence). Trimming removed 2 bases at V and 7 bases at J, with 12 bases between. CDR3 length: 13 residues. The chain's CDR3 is CASSQLFVGEQYF. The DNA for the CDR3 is TGTGCCAGCAGCCAATTATTCGTTGGTGAGCAGTACTTC.

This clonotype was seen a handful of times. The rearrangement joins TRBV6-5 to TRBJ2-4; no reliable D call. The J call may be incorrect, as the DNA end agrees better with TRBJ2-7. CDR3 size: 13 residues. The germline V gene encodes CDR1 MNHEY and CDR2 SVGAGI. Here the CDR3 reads CASSYWRHREQYF. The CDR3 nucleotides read TGTGCCAGCAGTTACTGGAGACACCGCGAGCAGTACTTC.

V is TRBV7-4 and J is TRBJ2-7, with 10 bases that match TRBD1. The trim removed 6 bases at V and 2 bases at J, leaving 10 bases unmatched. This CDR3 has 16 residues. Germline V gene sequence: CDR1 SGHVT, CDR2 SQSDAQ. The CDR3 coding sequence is TGTGCCAGCAGACCAATCCCGGGACAGGGGACCTACGAGCAGTACTTC. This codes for CASRPIPGQGTYEQYF.

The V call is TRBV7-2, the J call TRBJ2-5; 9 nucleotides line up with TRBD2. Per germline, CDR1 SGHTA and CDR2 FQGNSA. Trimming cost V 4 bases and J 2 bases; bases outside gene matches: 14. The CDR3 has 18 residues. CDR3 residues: CASSCPIPGLAVQETQYF. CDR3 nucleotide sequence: TGTGCCAGCAGCTGTCCTATTCCGGGACTAGCAGTTCAAGAGACCCAGTACTTC. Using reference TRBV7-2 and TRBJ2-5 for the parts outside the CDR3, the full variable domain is GAGVSQSPSNKVTEKGKDVELRCDPISGHTALYWYRQSLGQGLEFLIYFQGNSAPDKSGLPSDRFSAERTGGSVSTLTIQRTQQEDSAVYLCASSCPIPGLAVQETQYFGPGTRLLVL.

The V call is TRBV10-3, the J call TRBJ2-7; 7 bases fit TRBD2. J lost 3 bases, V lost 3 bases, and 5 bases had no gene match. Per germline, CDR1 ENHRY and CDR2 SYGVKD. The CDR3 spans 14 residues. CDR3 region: CAISDQGLGYEQYF. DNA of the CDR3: TGTGCCATCAGTGACCAAGGACTAGGCTACGAGCAGTACTTC.